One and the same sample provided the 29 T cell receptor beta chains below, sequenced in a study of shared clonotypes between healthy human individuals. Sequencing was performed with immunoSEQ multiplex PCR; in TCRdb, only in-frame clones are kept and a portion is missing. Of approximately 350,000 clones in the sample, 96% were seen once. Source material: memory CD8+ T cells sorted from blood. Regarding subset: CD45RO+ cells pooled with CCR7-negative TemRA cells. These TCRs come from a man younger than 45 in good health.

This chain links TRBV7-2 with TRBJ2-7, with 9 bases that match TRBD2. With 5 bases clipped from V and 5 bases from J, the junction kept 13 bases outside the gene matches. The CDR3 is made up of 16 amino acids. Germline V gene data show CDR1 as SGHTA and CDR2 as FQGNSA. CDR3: CASSLTQGLASNEQYF. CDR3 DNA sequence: TGTGCCAGCAGCCTAACCCAAGGACTAGCGTCTAACGAGCAGTACTTC.

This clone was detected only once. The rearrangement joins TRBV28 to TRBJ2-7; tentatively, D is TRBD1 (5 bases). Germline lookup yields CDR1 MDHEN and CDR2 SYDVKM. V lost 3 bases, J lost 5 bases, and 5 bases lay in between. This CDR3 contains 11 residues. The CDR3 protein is CASSFRDEQYF. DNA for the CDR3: TGTGCCAGCAGTTTCAGGGACGAGCAGTACTTC.

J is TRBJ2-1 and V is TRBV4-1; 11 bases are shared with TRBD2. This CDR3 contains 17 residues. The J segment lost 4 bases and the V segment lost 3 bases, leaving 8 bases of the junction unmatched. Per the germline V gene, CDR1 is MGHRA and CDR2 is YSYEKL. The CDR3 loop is CASSQGVAGGPYNEQFF. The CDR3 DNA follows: TGCGCCAGCAGCCAGGGGGTAGCGGGAGGGCCATACAATGAGCAGTTCTTC.

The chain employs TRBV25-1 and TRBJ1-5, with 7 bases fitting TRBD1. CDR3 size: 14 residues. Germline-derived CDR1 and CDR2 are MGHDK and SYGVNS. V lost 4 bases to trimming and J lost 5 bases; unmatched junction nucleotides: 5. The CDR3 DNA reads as TGTGCCAGCAGTGCCGACAGGGTTGATCAGCCCCAGCATTTT. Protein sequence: CASSADRVDQPQHF. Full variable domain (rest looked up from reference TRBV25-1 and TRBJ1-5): EADIYQTPRYLVIGTGKKITLECSQTMGHDKMYWYQQDPGMELHLIHYSYGVNSTEKGDLSSESTVSRIRTEHFPLTLESARPSHTSQYLCASSADRVDQPQHFGDGTRLSIL.

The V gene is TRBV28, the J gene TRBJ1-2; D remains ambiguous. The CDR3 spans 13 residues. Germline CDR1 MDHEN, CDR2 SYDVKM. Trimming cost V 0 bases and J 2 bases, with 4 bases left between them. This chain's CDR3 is CASSLWENYGYTF. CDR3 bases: TGTGCCAGCAGTTTATGGGAAAACTATGGCTACACCTTC.

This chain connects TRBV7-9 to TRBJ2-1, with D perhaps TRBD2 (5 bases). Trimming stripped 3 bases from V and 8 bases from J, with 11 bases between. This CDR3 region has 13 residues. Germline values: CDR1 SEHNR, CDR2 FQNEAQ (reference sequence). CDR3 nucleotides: TGTGCCAGCAGCTTTACTAGGTCCCATGAGCAGTTCTTC. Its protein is CASSFTRSHEQFF.

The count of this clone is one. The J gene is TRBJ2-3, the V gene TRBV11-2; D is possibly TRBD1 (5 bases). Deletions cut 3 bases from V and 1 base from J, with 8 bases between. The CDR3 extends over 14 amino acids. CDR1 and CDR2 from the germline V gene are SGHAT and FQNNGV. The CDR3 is CASSFGRGTDTQYF. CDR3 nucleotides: TGTGCCAGCAGCTTCGGCAGGGGCACAGATACGCAGTATTTT.

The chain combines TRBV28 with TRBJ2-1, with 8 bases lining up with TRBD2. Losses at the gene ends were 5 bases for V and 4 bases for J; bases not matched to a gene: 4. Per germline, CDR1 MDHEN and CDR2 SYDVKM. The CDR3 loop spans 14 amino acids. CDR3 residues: CASSLAGLYNEQFF. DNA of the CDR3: TGTGCCAGCAGTCTAGCGGGTCTATACAATGAGCAGTTCTTC.

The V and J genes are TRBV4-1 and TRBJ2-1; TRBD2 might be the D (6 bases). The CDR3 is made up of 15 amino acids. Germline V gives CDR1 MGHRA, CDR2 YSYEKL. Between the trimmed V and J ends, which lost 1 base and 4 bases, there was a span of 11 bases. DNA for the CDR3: TGCGCCAGCAGCCAAGTGGGAGGATGGTACAATGAGCAGTTCTTC. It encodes CASSQVGGWYNEQFF.

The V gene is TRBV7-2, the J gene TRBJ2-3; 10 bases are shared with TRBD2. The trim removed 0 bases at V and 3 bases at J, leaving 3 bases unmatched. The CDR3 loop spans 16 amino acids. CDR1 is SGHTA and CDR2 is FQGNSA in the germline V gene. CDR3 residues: CASSLAPSGRTDTQYF. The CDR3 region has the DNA TGTGCCAGCAGCTTAGCCCCTAGCGGGAGAACAGATACGCAGTATTTT. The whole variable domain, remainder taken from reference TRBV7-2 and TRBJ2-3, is GAGVSQSPSNKVTEKGKDVELRCDPISGHTALYWYRQSLGQGLEFLIYFQGNSAPDKSGLPSDRFSAERTGGSVSTLTIQRTQQEDSAVYLCASSLAPSGRTDTQYFGPGTRLTVL.

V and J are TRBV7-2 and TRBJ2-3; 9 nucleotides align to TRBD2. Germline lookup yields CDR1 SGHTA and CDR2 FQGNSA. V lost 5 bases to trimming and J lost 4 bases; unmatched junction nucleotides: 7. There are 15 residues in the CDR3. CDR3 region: CASSTTSGSADTQYF. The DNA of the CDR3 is TGTGCCAGCAGCACCACTAGCGGGTCGGCAGATACGCAGTATTTT.

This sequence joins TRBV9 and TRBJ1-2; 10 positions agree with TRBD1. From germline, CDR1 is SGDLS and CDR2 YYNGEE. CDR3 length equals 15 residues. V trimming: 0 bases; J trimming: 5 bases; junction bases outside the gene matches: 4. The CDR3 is CASSVGGTGEYGYTF. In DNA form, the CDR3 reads TGTGCCAGCAGCGTAGGTGGGACAGGGGAGTATGGCTACACCTTC. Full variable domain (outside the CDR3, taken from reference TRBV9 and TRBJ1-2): DSGVTQTPKHLITATGQRVTLRCSPRSGDLSVYWYQQSLDQGLQFLIQYYNGEERAKGNILERFSAQQFPDLHSELNLSSLELGDSALYFCASSVGGTGEYGYTFGSGTRLTVV.

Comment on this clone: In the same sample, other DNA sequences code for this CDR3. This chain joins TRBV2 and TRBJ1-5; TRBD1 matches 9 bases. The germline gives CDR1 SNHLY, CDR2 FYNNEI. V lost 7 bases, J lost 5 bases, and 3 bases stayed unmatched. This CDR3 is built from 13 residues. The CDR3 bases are TGTGCCAGCAAGAGGACAGGGGATCAGCCCCAGCATTTT. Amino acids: CASKRTGDQPQHF.

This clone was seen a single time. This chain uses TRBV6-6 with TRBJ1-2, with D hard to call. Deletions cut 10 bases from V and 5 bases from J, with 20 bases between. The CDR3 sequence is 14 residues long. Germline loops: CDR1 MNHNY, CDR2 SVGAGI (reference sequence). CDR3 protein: CATRPGGTAYGYTF. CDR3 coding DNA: TGTGCCACCAGACCAGGCGGAACCGCTTATGGCTACACCTTC.

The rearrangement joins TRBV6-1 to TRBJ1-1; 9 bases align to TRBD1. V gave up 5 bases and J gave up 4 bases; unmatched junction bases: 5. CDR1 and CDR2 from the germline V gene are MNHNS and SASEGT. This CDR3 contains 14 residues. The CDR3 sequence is CASSLRTGATEAFF. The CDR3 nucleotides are TGTGCCAGCAGTCTACGGACAGGGGCCACTGAAGCTTTCTTT.

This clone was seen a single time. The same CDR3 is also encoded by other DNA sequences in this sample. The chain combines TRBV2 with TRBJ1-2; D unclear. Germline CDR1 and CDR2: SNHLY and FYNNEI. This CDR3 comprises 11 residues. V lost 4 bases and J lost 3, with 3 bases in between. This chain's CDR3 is CASSGHYGYTF. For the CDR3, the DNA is TGTGCCAGCAGTGGCCACTATGGCTACACCTTC.

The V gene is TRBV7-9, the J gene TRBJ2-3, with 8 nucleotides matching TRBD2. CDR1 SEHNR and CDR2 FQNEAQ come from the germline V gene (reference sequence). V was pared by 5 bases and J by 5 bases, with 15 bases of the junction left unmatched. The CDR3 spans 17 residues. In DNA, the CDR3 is TGTGCCAGCAGCCTAGGGGGGACTAGGACGGCACAAGATACGCAGTATTTT. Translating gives CASSLGGTRTAQDTQYF.

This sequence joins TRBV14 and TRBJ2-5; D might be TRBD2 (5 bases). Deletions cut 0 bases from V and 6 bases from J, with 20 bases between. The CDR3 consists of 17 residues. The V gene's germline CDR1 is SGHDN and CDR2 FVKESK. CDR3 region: CASSQDNQRLVGQTQYF. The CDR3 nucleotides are TGTGCCAGCAGCCAAGATAATCAGCGGCTGGTTGGGCAGACCCAGTACTTC.

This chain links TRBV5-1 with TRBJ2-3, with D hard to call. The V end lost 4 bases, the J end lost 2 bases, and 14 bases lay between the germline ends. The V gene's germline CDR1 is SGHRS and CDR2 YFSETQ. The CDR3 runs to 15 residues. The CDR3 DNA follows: TGCGCCAGCAGCCTAATACCAACTAACACAGATACGCAGTATTTT. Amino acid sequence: CASSLIPTNTDTQYF.

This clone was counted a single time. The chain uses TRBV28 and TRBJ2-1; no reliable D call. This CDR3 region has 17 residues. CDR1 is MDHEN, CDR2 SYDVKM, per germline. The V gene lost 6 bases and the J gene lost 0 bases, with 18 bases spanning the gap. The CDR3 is CASSPYGIRSSYNEQFF. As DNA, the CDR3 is TGTGCCAGCAGCCCCTATGGTATCCGGAGCTCCTACAATGAGCAGTTCTTC.

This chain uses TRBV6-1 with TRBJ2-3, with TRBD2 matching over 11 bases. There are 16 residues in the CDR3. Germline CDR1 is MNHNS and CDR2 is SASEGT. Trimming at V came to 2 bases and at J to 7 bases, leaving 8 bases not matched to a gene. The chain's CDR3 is CASSEQVSGRANTQYF. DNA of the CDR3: TGTGCCAGCAGTGAACAGGTTAGCGGGAGGGCAAATACGCAGTATTTT.

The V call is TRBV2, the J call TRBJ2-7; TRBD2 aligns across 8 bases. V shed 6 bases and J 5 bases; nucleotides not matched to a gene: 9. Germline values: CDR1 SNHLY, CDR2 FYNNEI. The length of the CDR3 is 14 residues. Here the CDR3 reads CASSKPSGSDEQYF. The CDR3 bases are TGTGCCAGCAGCAAACCCAGCGGGAGCGACGAGCAGTACTTC.

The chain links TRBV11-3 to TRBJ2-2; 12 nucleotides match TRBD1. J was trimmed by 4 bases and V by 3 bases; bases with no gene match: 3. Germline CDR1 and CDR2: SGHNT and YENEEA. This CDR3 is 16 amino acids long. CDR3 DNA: TGTGCCAGCAGCTTGGGACAGGGGGCATCCACCGGGGAGCTGTTTTTT. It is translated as CASSLGQGASTGELFF.

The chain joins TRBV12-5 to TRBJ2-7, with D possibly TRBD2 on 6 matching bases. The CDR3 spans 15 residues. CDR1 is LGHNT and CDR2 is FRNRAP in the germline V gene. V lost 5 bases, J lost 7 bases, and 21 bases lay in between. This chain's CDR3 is CASGASPGLGREQYF. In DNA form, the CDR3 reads TGTGCTAGTGGTGCTTCCCCGGGACTGGGGAGAGAGCAGTACTTC.

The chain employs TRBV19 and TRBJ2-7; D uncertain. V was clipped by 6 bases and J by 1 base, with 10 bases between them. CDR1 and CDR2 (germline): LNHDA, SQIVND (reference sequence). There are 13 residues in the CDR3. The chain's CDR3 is CASRSATSYEQYF. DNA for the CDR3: TGTGCCAGTAGGTCAGCGACTTCCTACGAGCAGTACTTC.

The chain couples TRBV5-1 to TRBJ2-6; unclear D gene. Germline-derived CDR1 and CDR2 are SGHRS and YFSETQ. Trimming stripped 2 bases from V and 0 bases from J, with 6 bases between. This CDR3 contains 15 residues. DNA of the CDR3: TGCGCCAGCAGCTTAAGGAGCTCTGGGGCCAACGTCCTGACTTTC. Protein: CASSLRSSGANVLTF.

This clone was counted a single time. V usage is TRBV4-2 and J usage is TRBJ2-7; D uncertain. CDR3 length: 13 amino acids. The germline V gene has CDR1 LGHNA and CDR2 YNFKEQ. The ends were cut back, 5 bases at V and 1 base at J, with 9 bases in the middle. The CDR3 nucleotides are TGTGCCAGCAGCACCGACTTTTCCTACGAGCAGTACTTC. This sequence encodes CASSTDFSYEQYF.

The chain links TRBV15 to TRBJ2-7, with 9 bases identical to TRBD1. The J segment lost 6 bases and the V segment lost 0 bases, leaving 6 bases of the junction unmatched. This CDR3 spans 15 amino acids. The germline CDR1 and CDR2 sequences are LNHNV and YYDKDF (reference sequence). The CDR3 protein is CATSREGQGRSEQYF. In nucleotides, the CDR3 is TGTGCCACCAGCAGAGAAGGACAGGGGAGGTCCGAGCAGTACTTC.

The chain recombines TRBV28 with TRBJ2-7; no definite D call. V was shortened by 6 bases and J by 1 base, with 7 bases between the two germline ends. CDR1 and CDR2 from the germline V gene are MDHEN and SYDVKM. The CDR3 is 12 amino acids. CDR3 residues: CASRGRSYEQYF. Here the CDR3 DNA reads TGTGCCAGCAGGGGCAGGTCCTACGAGCAGTACTTC.